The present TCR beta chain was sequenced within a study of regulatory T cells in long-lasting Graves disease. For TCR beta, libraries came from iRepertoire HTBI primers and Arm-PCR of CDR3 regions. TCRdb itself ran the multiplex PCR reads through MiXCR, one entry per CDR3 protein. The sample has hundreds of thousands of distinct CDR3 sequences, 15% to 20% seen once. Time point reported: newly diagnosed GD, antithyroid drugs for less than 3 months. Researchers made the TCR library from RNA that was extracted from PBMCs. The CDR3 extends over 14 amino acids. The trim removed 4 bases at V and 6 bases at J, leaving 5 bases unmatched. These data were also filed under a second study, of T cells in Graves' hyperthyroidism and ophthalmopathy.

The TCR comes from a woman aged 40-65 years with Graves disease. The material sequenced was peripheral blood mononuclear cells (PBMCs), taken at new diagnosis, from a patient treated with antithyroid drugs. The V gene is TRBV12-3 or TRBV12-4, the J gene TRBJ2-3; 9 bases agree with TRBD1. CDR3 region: CASSYTGGVDTQYF. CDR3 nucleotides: TGTGCCAGCAGTTATACAGGGGGCGTCGATACGCAGTATTTT.